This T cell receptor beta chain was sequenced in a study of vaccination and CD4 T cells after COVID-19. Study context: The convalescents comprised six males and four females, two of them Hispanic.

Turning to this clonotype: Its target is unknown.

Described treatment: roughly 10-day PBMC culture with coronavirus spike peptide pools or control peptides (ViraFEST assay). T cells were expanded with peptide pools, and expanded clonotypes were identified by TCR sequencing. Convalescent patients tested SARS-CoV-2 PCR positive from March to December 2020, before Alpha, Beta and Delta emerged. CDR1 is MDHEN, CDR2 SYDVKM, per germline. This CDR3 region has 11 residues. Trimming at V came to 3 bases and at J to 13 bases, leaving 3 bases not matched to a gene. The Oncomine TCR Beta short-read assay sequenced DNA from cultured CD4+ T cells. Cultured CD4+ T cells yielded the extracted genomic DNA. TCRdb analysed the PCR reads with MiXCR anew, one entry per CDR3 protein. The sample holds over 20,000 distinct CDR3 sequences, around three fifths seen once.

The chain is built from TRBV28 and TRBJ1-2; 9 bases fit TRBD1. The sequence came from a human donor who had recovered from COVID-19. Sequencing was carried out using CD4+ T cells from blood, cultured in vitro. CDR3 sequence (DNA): TGTGCCAGCAGTTTGGGGACAGGGTTCACCTTC. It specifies CASSLGTGFTF.